This TCR beta chain was identified in a study of molecular identifiers for immune sequencing clone quantification. Trimming removed 1 base at V and 5 bases at J, with 14 bases between. Germline V gene lookup returns CDR1 SEHNR and CDR2 FQNEAQ (reference sequence). The CDR3 loop spans 15 amino acids. Turning to this clonotype: Its specificity is not known.

Study-wide results and limits: Whereas naive cells kept under 1% of molecules in clones above 20 RNA copies, such clones held over 98% in effectors.

TCRdb reprocessed the PCR reads via MiXCR and lists one record per CDR3 protein. Of over 550,000 distinct CDR3 sequences in the sample, roughly 23% were seen once. The sequenced material came from naive CD8+ T cells from blood, with Jurkat cell RNA spiked in. Stated subset: FACS-sorted CD8+CD4-CCR7+CD45RA+ naive T cells. This clonotype originated in a human donor in good health. Some libraries in this study had Jurkat cell RNA spiked in. This chain connects TRBV7-9 to TRBJ2-5; D possibly corresponds to TRBD2 (7 bases). The CDR3 sequence: CASSLGAGAVETQYF. Here the CDR3 DNA reads TGTGCCAGCAGCTTAGGGGCGGGGGCCGTGGAGACCCAGTACTTC.